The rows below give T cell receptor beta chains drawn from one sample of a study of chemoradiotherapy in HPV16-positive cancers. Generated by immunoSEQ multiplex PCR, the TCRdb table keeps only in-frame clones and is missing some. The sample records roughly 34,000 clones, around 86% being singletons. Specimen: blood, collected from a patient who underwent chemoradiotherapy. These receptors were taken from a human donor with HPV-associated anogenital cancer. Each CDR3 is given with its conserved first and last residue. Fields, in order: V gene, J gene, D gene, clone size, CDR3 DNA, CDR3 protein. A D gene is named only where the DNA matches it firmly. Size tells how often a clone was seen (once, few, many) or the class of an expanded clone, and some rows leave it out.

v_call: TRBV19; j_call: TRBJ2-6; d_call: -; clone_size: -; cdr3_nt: TGTGCCAGTCGCAAGGACCCTGGGGCCAACGTCCTGACTTTC; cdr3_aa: CASRKDPGANVLTF
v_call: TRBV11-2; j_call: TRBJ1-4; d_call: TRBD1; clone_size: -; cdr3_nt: TGTGCCAGCAGCCCTCGACCGGGACAGGGAACTAATGAAAAACTGTTTTTT; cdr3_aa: CASSPRPGQGTNEKLFF
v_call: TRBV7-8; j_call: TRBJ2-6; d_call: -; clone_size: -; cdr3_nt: TGTGCCAGCAGCTTAGTCTCCGTAACCTCTGGGGCCAACGTCCTGACTTTC; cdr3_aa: CASSLVSVTSGANVLTF
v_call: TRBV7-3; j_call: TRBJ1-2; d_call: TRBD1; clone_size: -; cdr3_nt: TGTGCCAGCAGCTTAACGGGGGACAGTAACTATGGCTACACCTTC; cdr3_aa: CASSLTGDSNYGYTF
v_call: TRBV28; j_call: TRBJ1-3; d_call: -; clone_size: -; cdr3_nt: TGTGCCAGCAGTTTGGGGCCATCGGGGGGTCGAGCTGGAAACACCATATATTTT; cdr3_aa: CASSLGPSGGRAGNTIYF
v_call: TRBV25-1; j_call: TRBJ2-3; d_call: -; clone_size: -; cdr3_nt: TGTGCCAGCAGTGACCAAGGACGGAGGGGGCGGGCAGATACGCAGTATTTT; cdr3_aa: CASSDQGRRGRADTQYF
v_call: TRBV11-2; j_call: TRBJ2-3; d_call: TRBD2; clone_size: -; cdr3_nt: TGTGCCAGCAGCTTATCGACTAGCGGGGAAGATACGCAGTATTTT; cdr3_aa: CASSLSTSGEDTQYF
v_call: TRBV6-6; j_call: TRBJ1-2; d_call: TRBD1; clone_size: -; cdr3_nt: TGTGCCAGCAGTTCTTCTACAGGGGTTAATGGCTACACCTTC; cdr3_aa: CASSSSTGVNGYTF
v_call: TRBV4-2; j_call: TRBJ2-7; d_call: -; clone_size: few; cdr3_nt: TGTGCCAGCAGGGGGGGGCCGGGGGAATACGAGCAGTACTTC; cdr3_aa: CASRGGPGEYEQYF
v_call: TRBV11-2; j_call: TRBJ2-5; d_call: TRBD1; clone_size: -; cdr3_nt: TGTGCCAGCAGCTTAGGAACAGGGGGCTGGGAGACCCAGTACTTC; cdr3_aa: CASSLGTGGWETQYF
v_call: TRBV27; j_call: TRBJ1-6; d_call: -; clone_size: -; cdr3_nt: TGTGCCAGCAGTTTATCGGGCAGGGCGACTTATAATTCACCCCTCCACTTT; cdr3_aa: CASSLSGRATYNSPLHF
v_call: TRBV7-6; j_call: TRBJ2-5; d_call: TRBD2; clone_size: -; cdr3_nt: TGTGCCAGCAGCTTATATGGTAGCGGGGGACAAGAGACCCAGTACTTC; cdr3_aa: CASSLYGSGGQETQYF
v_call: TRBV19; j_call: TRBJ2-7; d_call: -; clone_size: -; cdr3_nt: TGTGCCAGTAGTAGCAGAGCCTACGAGCAGTACTTC; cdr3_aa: CASSSRAYEQYF
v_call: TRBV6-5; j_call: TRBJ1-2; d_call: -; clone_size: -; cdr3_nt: TGTGCCAGTCGTATACGGGGTGAACAAAGTGGCTACACCTTC; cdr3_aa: CASRIRGEQSGYTF
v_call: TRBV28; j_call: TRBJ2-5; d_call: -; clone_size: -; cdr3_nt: TGTGCCAGCAGTCCCCGGAGTTTATCAGAGACCCAGTACTTC; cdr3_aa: CASSPRSLSETQYF
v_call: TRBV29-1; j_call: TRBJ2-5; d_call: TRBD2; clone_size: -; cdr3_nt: TGCAGCGTTGAGGGGACTAGCAAAGAGACCCAGTACTTC; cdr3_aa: CSVEGTSKETQYF
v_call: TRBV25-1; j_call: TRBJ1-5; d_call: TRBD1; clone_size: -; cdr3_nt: TGTGCCAGCAGCAGGGGGGGAAGTAATCAGCCCCAGCATTTT; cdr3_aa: CASSRGGSNQPQHF
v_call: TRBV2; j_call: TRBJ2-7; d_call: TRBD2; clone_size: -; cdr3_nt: TGTGCCAGCGGGGGGGTATTCTCCTACGAGCAGTACTTC; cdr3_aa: CASGGVFSYEQYF
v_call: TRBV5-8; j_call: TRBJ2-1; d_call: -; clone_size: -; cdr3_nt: TGTGCCAGCAGCTCACAGGGTTACAATGAGCAGTTCTTC; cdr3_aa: CASSSQGYNEQFF
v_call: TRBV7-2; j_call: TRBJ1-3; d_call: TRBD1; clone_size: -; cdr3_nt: TGTGCCAGCAGCCCCCCAGGGGGGAAAGGAAACACCATATATTTT; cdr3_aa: CASSPPGGKGNTIYF
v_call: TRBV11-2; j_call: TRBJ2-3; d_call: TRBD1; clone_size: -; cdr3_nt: TGTGCCAGCAGCTTAACAGGGACAGGGCTAAGCACAGATACGCAGTATTTT; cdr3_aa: CASSLTGTGLSTDTQYF
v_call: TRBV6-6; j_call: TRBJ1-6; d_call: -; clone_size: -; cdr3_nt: TGTGCCAGCAGTCGACTCTTGGGATCCTATAATTCACCCCTCCACTTT; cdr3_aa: CASSRLLGSYNSPLHF
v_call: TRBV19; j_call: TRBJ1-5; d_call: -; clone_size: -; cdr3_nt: TGTGCCAGTAGGGCAGGACAGCGAAATCAGCCCCAGCATTTT; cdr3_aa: CASRAGQRNQPQHF
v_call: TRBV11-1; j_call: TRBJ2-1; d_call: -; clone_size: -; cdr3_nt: TGTGCCAGCAGCACGTCTTACGAGCAGTTCTTC; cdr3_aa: CASSTSYEQFF
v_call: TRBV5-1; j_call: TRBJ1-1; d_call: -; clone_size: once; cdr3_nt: TGCGCCAGCAGCTTGACGGGCAACACTGAAGCTTTCTTT; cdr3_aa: CASSLTGNTEAFF
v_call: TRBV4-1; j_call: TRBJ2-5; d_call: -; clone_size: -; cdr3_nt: TGCGCCAGCAGCCAAGACCCAGGGACACAAGAGACCCAGTACTTC; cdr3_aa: CASSQDPGTQETQYF
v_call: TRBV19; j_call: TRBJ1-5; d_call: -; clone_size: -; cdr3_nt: TGTGCCAGTAGTACCCAGCAGCCCCAGCATTTT; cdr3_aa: CASSTQQPQHF
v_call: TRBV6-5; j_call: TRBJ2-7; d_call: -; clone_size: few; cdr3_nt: TGTGCCAGCAGCTCTCACGAGCAGTACTTC; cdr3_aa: CASSSHEQYF
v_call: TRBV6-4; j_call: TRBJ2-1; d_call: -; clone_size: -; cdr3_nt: TGTGCCAGCAGTGACTCGGGGGCGGGTGAGCAGTTCTTC; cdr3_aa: CASSDSGAGEQFF
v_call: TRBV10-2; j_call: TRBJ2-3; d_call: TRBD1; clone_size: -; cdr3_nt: TGCGCCAGCAGTGGGCAAGGGGGCCGGACAGATACGCAGTATTTT; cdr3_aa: CASSGQGGRTDTQYF
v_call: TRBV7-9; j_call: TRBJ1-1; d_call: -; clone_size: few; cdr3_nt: TGTGCCAGCAGCTTAATCTACGGCGGGGTGACTGAAGCTTTCTTT; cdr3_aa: CASSLIYGGVTEAFF
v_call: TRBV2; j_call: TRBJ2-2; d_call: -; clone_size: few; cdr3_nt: TGTGCCACAGCCCGGCGGTCGAACACCGGGGAGCTGTTTTTT; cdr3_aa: CATARRSNTGELFF
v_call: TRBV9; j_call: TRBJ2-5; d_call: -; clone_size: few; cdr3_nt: TGTGCCAGCAGCGGAGGTGGGATGGAGGAGACCCAGTACTTC; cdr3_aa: CASSGGGMEETQYF
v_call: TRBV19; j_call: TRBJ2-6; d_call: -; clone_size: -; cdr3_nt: TGTGCCAGTAGCACCGGGACATTCTCTGGGGCCAACGTCCTGACTTTC; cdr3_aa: CASSTGTFSGANVLTF
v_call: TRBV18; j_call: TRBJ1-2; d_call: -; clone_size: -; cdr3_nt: TGTGCCAGCTCGTTAGAGGACAACTCCTTCTATGGCTACACCTTC; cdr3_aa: CASSLEDNSFYGYTF
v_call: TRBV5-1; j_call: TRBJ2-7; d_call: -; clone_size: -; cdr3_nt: TGCGCCAGCAGCTTGGACAGGGAATACCGTTTCGAGCAGTACTTC; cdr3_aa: CASSLDREYRFEQYF
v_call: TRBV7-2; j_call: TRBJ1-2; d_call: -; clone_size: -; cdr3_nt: TGTGCCAGCAGCGGCGAGGGGAACTATGGCTACACCTTC; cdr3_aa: CASSGEGNYGYTF
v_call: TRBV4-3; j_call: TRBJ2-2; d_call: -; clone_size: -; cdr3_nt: TGCGCCAGCAGCCAACAACGAGGAAGTTACACCGGGGAGCTGTTTTTT; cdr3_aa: CASSQQRGSYTGELFF
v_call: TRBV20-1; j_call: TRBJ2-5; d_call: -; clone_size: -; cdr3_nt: TGCAGTGCCGATCAAGAGACCCAGTACTTC; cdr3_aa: CSADQETQYF
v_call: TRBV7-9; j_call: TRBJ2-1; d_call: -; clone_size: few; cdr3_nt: TGTGCCAGCAGCTTAAATCAGGTTCCCAATGAGCAGTTCTTC; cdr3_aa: CASSLNQVPNEQFF
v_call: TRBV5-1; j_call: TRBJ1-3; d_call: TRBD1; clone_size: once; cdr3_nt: TGCGCCAGCAGAGAAGGACAGGGATCAGGAAACACCATATATTTT; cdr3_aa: CASREGQGSGNTIYF
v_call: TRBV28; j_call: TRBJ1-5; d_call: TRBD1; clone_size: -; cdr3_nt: TGTGCCAGCAGTCCCCCGGCAGGGGGTGAGGGGGGTGGAGCCCAGCATTTT; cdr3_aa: CASSPPAGGEGGGAQHF
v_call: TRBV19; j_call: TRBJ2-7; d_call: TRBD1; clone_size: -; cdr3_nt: TGTGCCAGTACCGCCCAGACAGGGAGCTCCTACGAGCAGTACTTC; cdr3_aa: CASTAQTGSSYEQYF
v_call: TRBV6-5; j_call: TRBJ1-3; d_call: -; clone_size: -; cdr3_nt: TGTGCCAGCAGGAGCGTTAGAGGAAACACCATATATTTT; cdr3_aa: CASRSVRGNTIYF
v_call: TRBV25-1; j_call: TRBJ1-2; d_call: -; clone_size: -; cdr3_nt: TGTGCCAGCAGTGGAGGGGACATTTCTAACTATGGCTACACCTTC; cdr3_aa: CASSGGDISNYGYTF
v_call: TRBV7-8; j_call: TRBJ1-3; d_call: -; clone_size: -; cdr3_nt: TGTGCCAGCAGCTTAGGGGGTTCTGGAAACACCATATATTTT; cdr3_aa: CASSLGGSGNTIYF
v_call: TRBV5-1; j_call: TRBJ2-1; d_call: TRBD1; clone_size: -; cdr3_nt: TGCGCCAGCAGCGCGGGACAGGGTGCCTTTAGTCGGTTCTTC; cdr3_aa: CASSAGQGAFSRFF
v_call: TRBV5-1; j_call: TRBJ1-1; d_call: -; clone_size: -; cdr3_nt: TGCGCCAGCAGCTCGAACAGGGACGTTGAAGCTTTCTTT; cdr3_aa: CASSSNRDVEAFF
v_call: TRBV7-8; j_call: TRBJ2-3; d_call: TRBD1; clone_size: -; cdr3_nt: TGTGCCAGCAGCCCTACCGGACAGGGACGCACAGATACGCAGTATTTT; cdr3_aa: CASSPTGQGRTDTQYF